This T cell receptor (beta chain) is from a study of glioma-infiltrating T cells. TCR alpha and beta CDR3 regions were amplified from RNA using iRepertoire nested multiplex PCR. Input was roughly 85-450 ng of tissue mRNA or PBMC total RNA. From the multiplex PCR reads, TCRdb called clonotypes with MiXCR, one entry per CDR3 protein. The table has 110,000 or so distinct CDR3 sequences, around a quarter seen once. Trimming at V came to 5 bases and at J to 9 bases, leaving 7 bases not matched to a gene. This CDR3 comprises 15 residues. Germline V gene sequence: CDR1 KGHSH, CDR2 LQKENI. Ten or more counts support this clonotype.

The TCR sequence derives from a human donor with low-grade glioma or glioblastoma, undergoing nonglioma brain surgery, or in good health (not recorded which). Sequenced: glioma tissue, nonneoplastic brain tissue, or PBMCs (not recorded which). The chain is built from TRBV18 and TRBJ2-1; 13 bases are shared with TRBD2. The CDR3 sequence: CASSTSGGAVGEQFF. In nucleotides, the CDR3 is TGTGCCAGCTCAACTAGCGGGGGGGCAGTTGGTGAGCAGTTCTTC. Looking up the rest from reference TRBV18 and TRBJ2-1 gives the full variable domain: NAGVMQNPRHLVRRRGQEARLRCSPMKGHSHVYWYRQLPEEGLKFMVYLQKENIIDESGMPKERFSAEFPKEGPSILRIQQVVRGDSAAYFCASSTSGGAVGEQFFGPGTRLTVL.